A selection of T cell receptor beta chains follows, all from one sample in a study of blood T cell repertoires in COVID-19. Generated by immunoSEQ multiplex PCR, the TCRdb table keeps only in-frame clones and is missing some. The table has about 130,000 clones, approximately 84% seen once. The sample was peripheral blood. These receptors were collected from a man between 60 and 75 years old with acute or convalescent COVID-19. Both conserved end residues are part of each CDR3. The D gene is left open where the match is weak. The size entry is marked missing in some rows and otherwise reads once, few, many or a size class.

len	abundance	j_gene	d_gene	v_gene	CDR3nt	CDR3aa
18	-	TRBJ1-1	TRBD1	TRBV5-1	TGCGCCAGCAGCTTGCATCGGGACAGGTGGGCGTCGGGCACTGAAGCTTTCTTT	CASSLHRDRWASGTEAFF
11	once	TRBJ2-2	-	TRBV12-3/TRBV12-4	TGTGCCAGCAGTTTTCTAGGGGAGCTGTTTTTT	CASSFLGELFF
14	-	TRBJ2-6	-	TRBV5-1	TGCGCCAGCAGCTTACCGGGACAGGCCAACGTCCTGACTTTC	CASSLPGQANVLTF
14	-	TRBJ2-2	-	TRBV5-1	TGCGCCAGCAGCTTGACAGGAGCCCCCCGGGAGCTGTTTTTT	CASSLTGAPRELFF
14	-	TRBJ2-2	TRBD1	TRBV19	TGTGCCAGTAGTATAGACAGGGGGCCCGGGGAGCTGTTTTTT	CASSIDRGPGELFF
13	-	TRBJ1-5	-	TRBV24-1	TGTGCCACCAGCCCATTTGCAGGTCAGCCCCAGCATTTT	CATSPFAGQPQHF
18	-	TRBJ2-2	TRBD2	TRBV9	TGTGCCAGCAGCACGGATCCCCCTCAGCGGGGCATCACCGGGGAGCTGTTTTTT	CASSTDPPQRGITGELFF
15	-	TRBJ2-1	-	TRBV9	TGTGCCAGCAGCGTAGTTGGAGAATTCTACAATGAGCAGTTCTTC	CASSVVGEFYNEQFF
13	-	TRBJ1-2	-	TRBV6-5	TGTGCCAGCAGCCGGACACCCCAATATGGCTACACCTTC	CASSRTPQYGYTF
16	-	TRBJ2-7	TRBD1	TRBV6-1	TGTGCCAGCAGTGAAGTACCTGGGACAGGGGTGGGCGAGCAGTACTTC	CASSEVPGTGVGEQYF
13	-	TRBJ2-7	-	TRBV6-5	TGTGCCAGCAGTAGGACAGTCTCCTACGAGCAGTACTTC	CASSRTVSYEQYF
13	-	TRBJ1-1	-	TRBV21-1	TGTGCCAGCAGCAGGACTGAGACCCAGCGAGCTTTCTTT	CASSRTETQRAFF
11	-	TRBJ1-1	-	TRBV11-1	TGTGCCAGCAGCCCGGCCCGGGGAGCTTTCTTT	CASSPARGAFF
17	few	TRBJ1-1	-	TRBV4-1	TGCGCCAGCAGCCCCACGATGGCCCGGGGAATGAACACTGAAGCTTTCTTT	CASSPTMARGMNTEAFF
16	few	TRBJ1-2	-	TRBV7-9	TGTGCCAGCAGCTTAGCCAGGGGCAGGGGAGACGATGGCTACACCTTC	CASSLARGRGDDGYTF
15	-	TRBJ2-7	-	TRBV10-3	TGTGCCATCAGTCCGATTGGGGCAGGGCCCAACGAGCAGTACTTC	CAISPIGAGPNEQYF
14	-	TRBJ1-3	-	TRBV5-1	TGCGCCAGCAGCTGGACACTATCTGGAAACACCATATATTTT	CASSWTLSGNTIYF
15	once	TRBJ1-1	TRBD1	TRBV7-8	TGTGCCAGCAGCCTGGACAGGGGAATGAACACTGAAGCTTTCTTT	CASSLDRGMNTEAFF
14	-	TRBJ1-5	TRBD1	TRBV28	TGTGCCGGTACATCGACAGGGGAGGGTCAGCCCCAGCATTTT	CAGTSTGEGQPQHF
16	-	TRBJ1-6	TRBD1	TRBV7-9	TGTGCCAGCAGCTTACCGGGACAGGGAAACAATTCACCCCTCCACTTT	CASSLPGQGNNSPLHF
14	once	TRBJ1-2	-	TRBV6-2/TRBV6-3	TGTGCCAGCAGTGCCCTACAGGCGGGGCATGGCTACACCTTC	CASSALQAGHGYTF
15	-	TRBJ2-7	-	TRBV13	TGTGCCAGCACCCTAGGGTCCGAGGGGGCCTACGAGCAGTACTTC	CASTLGSEGAYEQYF
15	once	TRBJ1-6	TRBD1	TRBV5-1	TGCGCCAGCAGCCGAGGGACAGTCTATAATTCACCCCTCCACTTT	CASSRGTVYNSPLHF
14	-	TRBJ2-2	TRBD1	TRBV6-5	TGTGCCAGCAGACCTAACAGGGGCACCGGGGAGCTGTTTTTT	CASRPNRGTGELFF
16	-	TRBJ2-3	TRBD2	TRBV5-1	TGCGCCAGCAGCTTCCGACTAGCGGAAATTACAGATACGCAGTATTTT	CASSFRLAEITDTQYF
14	-	TRBJ2-1	TRBD2	TRBV6-5	TGTGCCAGCAGCGGGACTAGCGGGAGTAATGAGCAGTTCTTC	CASSGTSGSNEQFF
15	-	TRBJ2-5	TRBD2	TRBV5-1	TGCGCCAGCAGCCTACGGACTAGCGGCCCGGAGACCCAGTACTTC	CASSLRTSGPETQYF
16	-	TRBJ2-3	-	TRBV7-6	TGTGCCAGCAGCTCCCTAGGGGGGGGCGGCCCGGATACGCAGTATTTT	CASSSLGGGGPDTQYF
13	-	TRBJ1-2	-	TRBV7-9	TGTGCCAGCAGCTTATCCCCCGGGAATGGCTACACCTTC	CASSLSPGNGYTF
12	-	TRBJ1-1	-	TRBV29-1	TGCAGCGCTGACGGTTTCGCCGATGAAGCTTTCTTT	CSADGFADEAFF
14	-	TRBJ1-5	-	TRBV3-1/TRBV3-2	TGTGCCAGCAGCCAGGAACCGCAGGCCCAGCCCCAGCATTTT	CASSQEPQAQPQHF
15	-	TRBJ2-5	-	TRBV9	TGTGCCAGCAGCGTATTGGACAGGAGGGGGGAGACCCAGTACTTC	CASSVLDRRGETQYF
16	-	TRBJ2-5	TRBD2	TRBV10-2	TGCGCCAGCAGTGAGTCGAATGGTCTAGCGGGAGAGACCCAGTACTTC	CASSESNGLAGETQYF
17	-	TRBJ2-5	TRBD2	TRBV9	TGTGCCAGCAGCGTAACGGGACTAGCGGGAGTTGAGGAGACCCAGTACTTC	CASSVTGLAGVEETQYF
14	-	TRBJ2-1	TRBD1	TRBV10-3	TGTGCCATCAGGACCGGGACAGAGTACAATGAGCAGTTCTTC	CAIRTGTEYNEQFF
15	-	TRBJ2-1	TRBD1	TRBV18	TGTGCCAGCTCACCATCCAGGGGGCGTTTCCATGAGCAGTTCTTC	CASSPSRGRFHEQFF
11	-	TRBJ1-2	-	TRBV20-1	TGCAGTGCTAGATTGGGGCACGGCTACACCTTC	CSARLGHGYTF
11	once	TRBJ1-2	-	TRBV27	TGTGCCAGCAGTCCAGGGGTCGGCTACACCTTC	CASSPGVGYTF
12	once	TRBJ1-6	-	TRBV6-2/TRBV6-3	TGTGCCAGCAGTTACGGAGGACCACCCCTCCACTTT	CASSYGGPPLHF
13	-	TRBJ2-3	-	TRBV5-5	TGTGCCAGCAGCTTGGCAGGACTAGATACGCAGTATTTT	CASSLAGLDTQYF
16	-	TRBJ2-1	TRBD2	TRBV10-2	TGCGCCAGCAGTTACACAGCGGGGGCGCTTTACAATGAGCAGTTCTTC	CASSYTAGALYNEQFF
15	-	TRBJ1-4	-	TRBV4-1	TGCGCCAGCAGCCAACCACGAATAGGGGTTGAAAAACTGTTTTTT	CASSQPRIGVEKLFF
14	-	TRBJ2-7	TRBD2	TRBV6-5	TGTGCCAGCATCCTGACTAGCGGGGGCTACGAGCAGTACTTC	CASILTSGGYEQYF
13	-	TRBJ2-1	TRBD1	TRBV24-1	TGTGCCACCAGTGATCACTCGACAGGGATGCGGTTCTTC	CATSDHSTGMRFF
14	-	TRBJ1-1	-	TRBV20-1	TGCAGTGCTAGTCTGCGCGGGGGGAACTCTGAAGCTTTCTTT	CSASLRGGNSEAFF